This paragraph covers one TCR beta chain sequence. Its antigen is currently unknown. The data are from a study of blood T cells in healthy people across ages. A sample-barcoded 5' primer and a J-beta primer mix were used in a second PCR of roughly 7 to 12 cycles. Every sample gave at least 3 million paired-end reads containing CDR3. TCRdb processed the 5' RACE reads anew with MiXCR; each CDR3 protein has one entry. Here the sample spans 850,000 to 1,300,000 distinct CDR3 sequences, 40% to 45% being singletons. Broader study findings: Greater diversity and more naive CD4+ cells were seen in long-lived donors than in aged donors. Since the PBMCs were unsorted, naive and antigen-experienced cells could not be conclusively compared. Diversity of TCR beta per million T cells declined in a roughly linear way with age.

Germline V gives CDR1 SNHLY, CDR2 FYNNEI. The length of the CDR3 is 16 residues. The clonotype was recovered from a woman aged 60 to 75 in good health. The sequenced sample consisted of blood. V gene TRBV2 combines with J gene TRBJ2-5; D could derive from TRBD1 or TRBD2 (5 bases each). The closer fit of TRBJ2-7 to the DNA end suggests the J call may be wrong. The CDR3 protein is CASTKRELDKGNEQYF. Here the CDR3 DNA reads TGTGCCAGCACCAAAAGGGAGCTGGACAAGGGAAACGAGCAGTACTTC.